Listed here are 24 T cell receptor beta chains from one sample, sequenced in a study of T cell changes during pregnancy in multiple sclerosis. Sequenced by immunoSEQ multiplex PCR; TCRdb stores in-frame clones only, minus some. This sample has more than 85,000 clones, with 90% to 95% found just once. The sequencing used peripheral blood, collected in the second trimester of pregnancy. These receptors were obtained from a female donor with multiple sclerosis, enrolled in a pregnancy study.

The chain uses TRBV5-5 and TRBJ2-5; possibly TRBD1 for D (6 bases). V dropped 4 bases and J dropped 4 bases, with 26 bases sitting between them. The germline V gene has CDR1 SGHKS and CDR2 YYEKEE (reference sequence). The CDR3 spans 18 residues. The CDR3 bases are TGTGCCAGCAGCCCACATTGGCGTGAGGGCTGGGGGCGAGAGACCCAGTACTTC. This gives the protein CASSPHWREGWGRETQYF.

The V gene is TRBV2, the J gene TRBJ1-1, with TRBD1 matching 8 bases. Trimming at V came to 5 bases and at J to 5 bases, leaving 7 bases not matched to a gene. The CDR3 consists of 14 residues. The germline gives CDR1 SNHLY, CDR2 FYNNEI. DNA for the CDR3: TGTGCCAGCAGTCGGACAGGGCGGCGGACTGAAGCTTTCTTT. Protein product: CASSRTGRRTEAFF.

The chain recombines TRBV7-2 with TRBJ2-7, with 14 bases that match TRBD2. The V gene's germline CDR1 is SGHTA and CDR2 FQGNSA. CDR3 size: 17 residues. The junction had 8 bases not matched to a gene; V was cut back by 5 bases and J by 2 bases. CDR3 DNA: TGTGCCAGCAGCAGGACTAGCGGGGGGAGTGCTCCCTACGAGCAGTACTTC. As protein: CASSRTSGGSAPYEQYF.

The chain is built from TRBV27 and TRBJ2-1, with D possibly matching TRBD1 (7 bases). From germline, CDR1 is MNHEY and CDR2 SMNVEV (reference sequence). Trimming removed 5 bases from V and 2 bases from J, with 13 bases in between. The length of the CDR3 is 15 residues. CDR3 nucleotide sequence: TGTGCCAGCAGTGCCCAGGGGGGAACCTACAATGAGCAGTTCTTC. Protein: CASSAQGGTYNEQFF.

The chain employs TRBV6-5 and TRBJ1-5, with 7 bases fitting TRBD1. V lost 5 bases and J lost 7; bases outside the gene matches: 11. The germline gives CDR1 MNHEY, CDR2 SVGAGI. The length of the CDR3 is 15 residues. The CDR3 nucleotides read TGTGCCAGCAGTGCCGACAGGGCCTTGGGGCAGCCCCAGCATTTT. It yields the protein CASSADRALGQPQHF.

The table lists this clone with a count of one. This chain connects TRBV5-1 to TRBJ2-1, with TRBD2 matching 11 bases. Germline V gene data show CDR1 as SGHRS and CDR2 as YFSETQ. This CDR3 contains 18 residues. The ends lost 0 bases at V and 7 bases at J; junction bases unmatched: 12. CDR3 DNA sequence: TGCGCCAGCAGCTTGGAGGCTAGCGGGAGGCTCCTGGGGAATGAGCAGTTCTTC. The encoded protein is CASSLEASGRLLGNEQFF.

The chain is built from TRBV7-8 and TRBJ1-4; maybe TRBD1 (6 bases). This CDR3 spans 15 amino acids. Germline assignment: CDR1 SGHVS and CDR2 FQNEAQ. V lost 5 bases and J lost 4, with 14 bases in between. DNA for the CDR3: TGTGCCAGCAGCAAGACCGGGACATATAATGAAAAACTGTTTTTT. Amino acid sequence: CASSKTGTYNEKLFF.

CDR3 in DNA: TGTGCCAGCAGGGACAGGGGGTTAGACAATCAGCCCCAGCATTTT. It specifies CASRDRGLDNQPQHF. The chain couples TRBV6-1 to TRBJ1-5; 10 bases fit TRBD1. The CDR3 has 15 amino acids. Germline-derived CDR1 and CDR2 are MNHNS and SASEGT. With V trimmed by 6 bases and J by 3 bases, 5 bases remained unmatched.

CDR3 DNA sequence: TGTGCCAGCAGTCTCTCCGGGACAGGGGCTTCATACGGGGCCAACGTCCTGACTTTC. Amino acids: CASSLSGTGASYGANVLTF. This chain joins TRBV27 and TRBJ2-6; 10 nucleotides match TRBD1. Germline CDR1 is MNHEY and CDR2 is SMNVEV (reference sequence). There are 19 residues in the CDR3. V shed 5 bases, J shed 4 bases, and the junction held 14 bases outside the gene matches.

The chain combines TRBV5-6 with TRBJ1-3, with TRBD1 matching 8 bases. The CDR3 spans 16 residues. Losses at the gene ends were 0 bases for V and 0 bases for J; bases not matched to a gene: 2. Germline assignment: CDR1 SGHDT and CDR2 YYEEEE. DNA of the CDR3: TGTGCCAGCAGCTTGGCCAGGGGGCACTCTGGAAACACCATATATTTT. Translation gives CASSLARGHSGNTIYF.

The V gene is TRBV27, the J gene TRBJ1-4, with 7 bases that match TRBD1. This CDR3 is 14 amino acids long. Germline CDR1 MNHEY, CDR2 SMNVEV (reference sequence). The V and J ends lost 6 bases and 3 bases, in that order; junction bases with no gene match: 4. The CDR3: CASRPGQPNEKLFF. The CDR3 bases are TGTGCCAGCAGGCCGGGACAGCCTAATGAAAAACTGTTTTTT.

This clone was counted only a few times. This chain connects TRBV7-6 to TRBJ1-2; TRBD1 aligns across 9 bases. V was pared by 5 bases and J by 5 bases, with 9 bases of the junction left unmatched. This CDR3 has 15 residues. Per the germline V gene, CDR1 is SGHVS and CDR2 is FNYEAQ. The CDR3 here is CASSLGDRDLYGYTF. The CDR3 region has the DNA TGTGCCAGCAGCCTTGGGGACAGGGACCTTTATGGCTACACCTTC.

This chain uses TRBV5-1 with TRBJ2-5, with 7 bases fitting TRBD1. V lost 5 bases to trimming and J lost 1 base; unmatched junction nucleotides: 8. The CDR3 loop spans 15 amino acids. CDR1 and CDR2 from the germline V gene are SGHRS and YFSETQ. CDR3 nucleotide sequence: TGCGCCAGCAGACTCCACCGGGACAGCCAAGAGACCCAGTACTTC. Its protein is CASRLHRDSQETQYF.

The chain uses TRBV5-4 and TRBJ1-1; TRBD1 might be the D (6 bases). The germline CDR1 and CDR2 sequences are SGHNT and YYREEE (reference sequence). CDR3 size: 15 residues. The V end was cut by 3 bases, the J end by 1 base, with 13 bases between. This chain's CDR3 is CASSWGGHRNTEAFF. DNA for the CDR3: TGTGCCAGCAGCTGGGGGGGGCACAGGAACACTGAAGCTTTCTTT.

This clone was counted once. The gene calls are TRBV27 and TRBJ2-3, with 7 bases aligning to TRBD1. CDR3 length equals 18 residues. The V and J ends lost 4 bases and 2 bases, in that order; junction bases with no gene match: 15. Germline CDR1 is MNHEY and CDR2 is SMNVEV (reference sequence). The chain's CDR3 is CASSYQNLRTGDTDTQYF. The CDR3 nucleotides are TGTGCCAGCAGTTACCAAAACCTCCGGACAGGAGACACAGATACGCAGTATTTT.

The V call is TRBV7-6, the J call TRBJ2-1, with TRBD2 identical over 8 bases. The length of the CDR3 is 13 residues. V was clipped by 10 bases and J by 9 bases; unmatched bases: 11. Looked up from germline, CDR1 is SGHVS and CDR2 is FNYEAQ. The CDR3 DNA sequence: TGTGCCACCTCCGCCTCCCGGGGGGGTGAGCAGTTCTTC. Amino acids: CATSASRGGEQFF.

The V and J genes are TRBV6-1 and TRBJ2-3; possible D gene TRBD1, 5 bases. Germline loops: CDR1 MNHNS, CDR2 SASEGT. The CDR3 runs to 15 residues. V lost 2 bases, J lost 3 bases, and 12 bases lay in between. CDR3 in DNA: TGTGCCAGCAGTGAATTGGGTAGGGGTACAGATACGCAGTATTTT. As protein: CASSELGRGTDTQYF.

The chain has TRBV28 and TRBJ1-4; TRBD1 is a possible D gene (5 bases). Per the germline V gene, CDR1 is MDHEN and CDR2 is SYDVKM. The CDR3 spans 15 residues. The ends were cut back, 10 bases at V and 0 bases at J, with 15 bases in the middle. The chain's CDR3 is CATRGDPTTNEKLFF. CDR3 coding DNA: TGTGCCACCCGGGGGGATCCTACAACTAATGAAAAACTGTTTTTT.

The V gene is TRBV6-5, the J gene TRBJ1-1, with a weak D call TRBD1 (5 bases). CDR1 and CDR2 from the germline V gene are MNHEY and SVGAGI. The CDR3 consists of 13 residues. Between the trimmed V and J ends, which lost 4 bases and 4 bases, there was a span of 10 bases. CDR3 amino acids: CASSSDRRTEAFF. The CDR3 DNA is TGTGCCAGCAGTTCCGACAGACGCACTGAAGCTTTCTTT.

CDR3 residues: CASSVGAGQILNTEAFF. CDR3 nucleotide sequence: TGTGCCAGCAGCGTGGGGGCAGGGCAAATCCTGAACACTGAAGCTTTCTTT. This chain links TRBV9 with TRBJ1-1, with D maybe TRBD1 (6 bases). Trimming took 2 bases from V and 0 from J, leaving 17 bases between them. The V gene's germline CDR1 is SGDLS and CDR2 YYNGEE. The length of the CDR3 is 17 residues.

In DNA form, the CDR3 reads TGTGCCAGTGCCGACAGCTTGAACACTGAAGCTTTCTTT. Its translation is CASADSLNTEAFF. The V and J genes are TRBV6-5 and TRBJ1-1; the D gene is possibly TRBD1 (5 bases). CDR1 is MNHEY, CDR2 SVGAGI, per germline. With 9 bases removed from V and 0 bases from J, the gap between germline ends came to 11 bases. This CDR3 spans 13 amino acids.

This chain connects TRBV19 to TRBJ2-1, with 8 positions matching TRBD2. The CDR3 has 14 residues. CDR1 and CDR2 from the germline V gene are LNHDA and SQIVND (reference sequence). J gave up 11 bases and V 6 bases, and 12 bases lay outside the gene matches. CDR3 bases: TGTGCCAGTAGATTGGGTCTAGCGGGCTTCAAGCAGTTCTTC. Residues: CASRLGLAGFKQFF.

The V and J genes are TRBV4-1 and TRBJ1-2; D not resolved. The CDR3 runs 13 residues. Between the trimmed V and J ends, which lost 1 base and 5 bases, there was a span of 8 bases. Germline-derived CDR1 and CDR2 are MGHRA and YSYEKL. CDR3 in amino acids: CASSQGRNYGYTF. The CDR3, as DNA: TGCGCCAGCAGCCAAGGGAGAAATTATGGCTACACCTTC.

In this sample, this clone turned up a few times. The J gene is TRBJ1-1, the V gene TRBV30, with TRBD1 as a possible D gene (5 bases). The germline V gene has CDR1 GTSNPN and CDR2 SVGIG (reference sequence). The V gene lost 4 bases and the J gene lost 1 base, with 13 bases spanning the gap. CDR3 size: 14 residues. The CDR3, as DNA: TGTGCCTGGAAGGGGCTCTCTAGGAACACTGAAGCTTTCTTT. Translating it yields CAWKGLSRNTEAFF.